Listed below are T cell receptor beta chains from one sample, sequenced in a study of neoadjuvant anti-PD-1 for oral cavity cancer. TCRdb keeps only in-frame clones here, not all; method: immunoSEQ multiplex PCR. In the table there are roughly 13,000 clones, roughly 60% of which are singletons. The sequenced sample was tumor tissue, obtained before nivolumab (anti-PD-1) treatment. The origin of the receptors is a person between 40 and 80 years old with oral cavity squamous cell carcinoma. CDR3s include the opening cysteine and the closing phenylalanine or tryptophan.

TRBV27 CASSIAGRSGGYTF
TRBV6-5 CASREGGGGYTF
TRBV10-3 CAISEGASGRGNEQFF
TRBV5-1 CASSSWGTGELFF
TRBV28 CASSLLAGGAINEQFF
TRBV7-9 CASSFRDYSYEQYF
TRBV18 CASSPPTGWETQYF
TRBV19 CASNPRAGTTLQETQYF
TRBV27 CASGAGGSYEQYF
TRBV2 CASRPGQNTGELFF
TRBV11-1 CASSPSGTYYNEQFF
TRBV6-1 CASRTGTSGREQYF
TRBV19 CASSINPGTKYNEQFF
TRBV4-1 CASSQDRGSGRGGEQFF
TRBV7-9 CASSPRTGKDEQYF
TRBV7-2 CASSRGRGFAEAFF
TRBV18 CASSPEQGATEAFF
TRBV7-9 CASSFSEGEQYF
TRBV6-5 CASNHHTNSYNEQFF
TRBV7-9 CASSAGQGPKYNEQFF
TRBV9 CASSVVDRAIGGELFF
TRBV5-5 CASSLVRNTDTQYF
TRBV30 CAWTSGTDTQYF
TRBV28 CASSLSGRGQFPSEQYF
TRBV7-9 CASSSTLLGANVLTF
TRBV5-4 CASSPQGASGNTIYF
TRBV29-1 CSAGTGNYEQYF
TRBV6-5 CASSLTGGVLNEQFF
TRBV7-6 CASSRDWGNEQFF
TRBV6-1 CASSWTFQETQYF
TRBV25-1 CASSARTSGFYEQYF
TRBV6-1 CAIHLEGAGSPQHF
TRBV11-2 CASSMTGAGNTIYF
TRBV5-6 CASSRSAGTEAFF
TRBV7-9 CALGQPQETQYF
TRBV7-3 CASSLNSGPSYEQYF
TRBV27 CASGRPSTDTQYF
TRBV19 CASSLGTATNEKLFF